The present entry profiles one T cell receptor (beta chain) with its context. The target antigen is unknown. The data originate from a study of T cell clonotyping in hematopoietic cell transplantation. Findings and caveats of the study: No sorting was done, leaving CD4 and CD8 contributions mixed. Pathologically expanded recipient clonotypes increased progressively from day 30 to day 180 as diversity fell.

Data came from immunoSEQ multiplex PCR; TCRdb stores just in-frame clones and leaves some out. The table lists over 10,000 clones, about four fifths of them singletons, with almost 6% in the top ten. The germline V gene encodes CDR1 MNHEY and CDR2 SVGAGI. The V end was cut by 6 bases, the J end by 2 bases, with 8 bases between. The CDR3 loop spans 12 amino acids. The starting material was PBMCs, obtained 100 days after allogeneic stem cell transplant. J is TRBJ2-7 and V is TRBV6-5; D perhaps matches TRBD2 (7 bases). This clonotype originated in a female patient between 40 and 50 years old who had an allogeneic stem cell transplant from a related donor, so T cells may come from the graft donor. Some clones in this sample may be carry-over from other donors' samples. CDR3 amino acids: CASRGGAYEQYF. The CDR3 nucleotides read TGTGCCAGCAGAGGGGGGGCCTACGAGCAGTACTTC.